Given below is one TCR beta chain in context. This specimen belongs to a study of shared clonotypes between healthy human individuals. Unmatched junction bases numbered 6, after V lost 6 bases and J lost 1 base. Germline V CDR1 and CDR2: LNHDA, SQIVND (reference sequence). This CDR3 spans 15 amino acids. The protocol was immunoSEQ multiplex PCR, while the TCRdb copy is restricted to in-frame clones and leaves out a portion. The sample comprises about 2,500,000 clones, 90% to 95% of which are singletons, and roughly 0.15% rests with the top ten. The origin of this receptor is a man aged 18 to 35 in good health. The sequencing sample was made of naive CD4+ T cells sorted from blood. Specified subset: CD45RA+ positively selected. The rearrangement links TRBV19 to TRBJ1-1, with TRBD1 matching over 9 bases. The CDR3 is CASRTGTGKNTEAFF. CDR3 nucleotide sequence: TGTGCCAGTAGAACCGGGACAGGGAAGAACACTGAAGCTTTCTTT.